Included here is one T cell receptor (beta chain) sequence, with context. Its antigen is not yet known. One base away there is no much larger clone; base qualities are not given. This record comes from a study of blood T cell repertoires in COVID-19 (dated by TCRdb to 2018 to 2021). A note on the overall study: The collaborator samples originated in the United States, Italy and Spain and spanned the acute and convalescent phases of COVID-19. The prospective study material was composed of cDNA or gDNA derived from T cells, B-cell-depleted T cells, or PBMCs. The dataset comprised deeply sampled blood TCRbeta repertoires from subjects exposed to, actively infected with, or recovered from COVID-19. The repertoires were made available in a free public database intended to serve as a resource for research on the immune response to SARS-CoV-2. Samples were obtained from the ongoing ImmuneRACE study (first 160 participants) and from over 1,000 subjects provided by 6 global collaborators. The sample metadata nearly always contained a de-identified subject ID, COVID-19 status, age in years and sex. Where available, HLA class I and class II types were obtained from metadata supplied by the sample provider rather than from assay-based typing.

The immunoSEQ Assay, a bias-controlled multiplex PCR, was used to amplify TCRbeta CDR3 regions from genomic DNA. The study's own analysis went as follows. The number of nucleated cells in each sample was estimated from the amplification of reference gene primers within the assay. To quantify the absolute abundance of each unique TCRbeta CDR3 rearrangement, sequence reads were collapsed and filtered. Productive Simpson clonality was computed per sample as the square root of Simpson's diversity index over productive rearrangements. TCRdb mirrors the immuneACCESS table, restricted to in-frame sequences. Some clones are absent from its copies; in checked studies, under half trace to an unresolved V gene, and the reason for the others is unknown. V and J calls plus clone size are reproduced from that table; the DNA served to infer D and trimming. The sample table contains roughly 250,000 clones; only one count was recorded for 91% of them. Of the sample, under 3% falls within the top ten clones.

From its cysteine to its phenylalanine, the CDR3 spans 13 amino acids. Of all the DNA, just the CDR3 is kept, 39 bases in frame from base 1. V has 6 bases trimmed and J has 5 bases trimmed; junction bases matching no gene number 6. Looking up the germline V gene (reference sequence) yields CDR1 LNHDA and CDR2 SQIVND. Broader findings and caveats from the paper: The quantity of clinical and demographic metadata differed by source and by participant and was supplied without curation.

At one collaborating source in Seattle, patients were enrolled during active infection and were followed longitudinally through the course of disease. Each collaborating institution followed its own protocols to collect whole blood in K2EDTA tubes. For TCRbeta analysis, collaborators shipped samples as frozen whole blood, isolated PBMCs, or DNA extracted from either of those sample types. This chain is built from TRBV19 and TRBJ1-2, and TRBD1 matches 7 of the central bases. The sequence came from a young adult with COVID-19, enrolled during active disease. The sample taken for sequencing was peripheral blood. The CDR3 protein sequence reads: CASSQGERYGYTF. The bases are TGTGCCAGTAGCCAGGGGGAACGGTATGGCTACACCTTC.